The 13 T cell receptor beta chains reported below all come from one sample, sequenced in a study of graft-versus-host responses after intestinal transplantation. For these TCRs, the target antigens are not known. Generated by immunoSEQ multiplex PCR, the TCRdb table keeps only in-frame clones and is missing some. This table holds about 70,000 clones, over 75% found once. The sample consisted of unstimulated CD4+ T cells sorted from spleen or lymph node cells, taken before transplant. The receptors were sampled from a human donor who was the organ donor for an intestinal transplant.

V is TRBV28 and J is TRBJ2-1; D is possibly TRBD2 (6 bases). Trimming shortened V by 4 bases and J by 7 bases, and 14 bases separated the two germline ends. The CDR3 extends over 14 amino acids. Germline V gene data show CDR1 as MDHEN and CDR2 as SYDVKM. In DNA form, the CDR3 reads TGTGCCAGCAGTTCCAGCGGGTACTATAATGAGCAGTTCTTC. Protein sequence: CASSSSGYYNEQFF.

This clone appeared once. The chain uses TRBV28 and TRBJ1-1; 8 positions match TRBD1. V gave up 5 bases and J gave up 1 base; unmatched junction bases: 12. Germline CDR1 MDHEN, CDR2 SYDVKM. The CDR3 is 17 residues long. Written as DNA, the CDR3 is TGTGCCAGCAGTCTTGGACAGGGTAGGGGCTCGAACACTGAAGCTTTCTTT. This sequence encodes CASSLGQGRGSNTEAFF.

The gene calls are TRBV5-1 and TRBJ2-1; 10 bases align to TRBD2. V was pared by 3 bases and J by 9 bases, with 9 bases of the junction left unmatched. In germline, CDR1 is SGHRS, CDR2 YFSETQ. The CDR3 runs 15 residues. The chain's CDR3 is CASSYLAGVTGEQFF. In nucleotides, the CDR3 is TGCGCCAGCAGCTACCTAGCGGGGGTCACCGGTGAGCAGTTCTTC.

This clone has a single count. The V and J genes are TRBV5-1 and TRBJ2-5; TRBD2 is a possible D gene (6 bases). CDR3 size: 12 residues. V lost 4 bases and J lost 4, with 8 bases in between. Germline V gives CDR1 SGHRS, CDR2 YFSETQ. The CDR3 DNA follows: TGCGCCAGCAGCCCAGCGGGAGAGACCCAGTACTTC. Protein: CASSPAGETQYF.

CDR3 nucleotide sequence: TGCGCCAGCAGCTTGGCACAGGGGGGGTCACCCCTCCACTTT. It translates to CASSLAQGGSPLHF. V and J are TRBV5-1 and TRBJ1-6; 8 bases align to TRBD1. CDR3 size: 14 residues. The J segment lost 10 bases and the V segment lost 0 bases, leaving 3 bases of the junction unmatched. CDR1 is SGHRS, CDR2 YFSETQ, per germline.

The V call is TRBV11-2, the J call TRBJ2-4; D possibly corresponds to TRBD1 (5 bases). Germline CDR1 and CDR2: SGHAT and FQNNGV. Deletions cut 5 bases from V and 3 bases from J, with 8 bases between. CDR3 length equals 13 residues. The CDR3 reads CASSQGYKNIQYF. The DNA of the CDR3 is TGTGCCAGCAGCCAGGGTTACAAAAACATTCAGTACTTC.

The chain recombines TRBV27 with TRBJ1-1; a weak D match, TRBD1 (5 bases). The CDR3 length is 13 residues. Deletions cut 3 bases from V and 7 bases from J, with 12 bases between. Germline V lookup: CDR1 MNHEY, CDR2 SMNVEV (reference sequence). CDR3 loop: CASSFGEGLEAFF. CDR3 bases: TGTGCCAGCAGTTTTGGCGAGGGACTTGAAGCTTTCTTT.

This clone appeared a few times. The gene calls are TRBV11-2 and TRBJ2-5; 8 bases line up with TRBD2. Germline V CDR1 and CDR2: SGHAT, FQNNGV. This CDR3 has 15 residues. The V segment lost 6 bases and the J segment 7 bases; nucleotides outside the gene matches: 13. The CDR3: CASRISAGAGGTQYF. The CDR3 bases are TGTGCCAGCAGGATCTCAGCGGGGGCCGGGGGGACCCAGTACTTC.

This clone was detected a few times. The chain links TRBV28 to TRBJ2-2, with 8 bases matching TRBD2. Germline values: CDR1 MDHEN, CDR2 SYDVKM. Trimming cost V 7 bases and J 6 bases; bases outside gene matches: 10. The CDR3 length is 15 residues. This CDR3 is CASTLAGGLSGELFF. CDR3 in DNA: TGTGCCAGCACGTTGGCGGGGGGCCTCTCCGGGGAGCTGTTTTTT.

V is TRBV28 and J is TRBJ1-6; 7 bases align to TRBD1. The junction had 10 bases not matched to a gene; V was cut back by 6 bases and J by 5 bases. The CDR3 runs 16 residues. From germline, CDR1 is MDHEN and CDR2 SYDVKM. In DNA form, the CDR3 reads TGTGCCAGCAGGTTAAATACAGGGGCCAATAATTCACCCCTCCACTTT. Protein sequence: CASRLNTGANNSPLHF.

The genes are TRBV18 and TRBJ2-1; 14 nucleotides align to TRBD2. With V trimmed by 3 bases and J by 7 bases, 5 bases remained unmatched. The CDR3 is made up of 16 amino acids. Looked up from germline, CDR1 is KGHSH and CDR2 is LQKENI. CDR3 DNA sequence: TGTGCCAGCTCACCCTTGACTAGCGGGGGGGCTAATGAGCAGTTCTTC. The encoded protein is CASSPLTSGGANEQFF.

The chain carries TRBV29-1 and TRBJ1-1, with 9 nucleotides matching TRBD1. Germline CDR1 and CDR2: SQVTM and ANQGSEA. The CDR3 consists of 13 residues. Trimming took 5 bases from V and 4 from J; bases not matched to a gene: 5. CDR3 residues: CSVYTGGGTEAFF. The CDR3 DNA is TGCAGCGTTTACACAGGGGGCGGCACTGAAGCTTTCTTT.

The chain uses TRBV6-6 and TRBJ2-1; 11 nucleotides match TRBD2. Germline V gene lookup returns CDR1 MNHNY and CDR2 SVGAGI (reference sequence). V shed 6 bases and J 10 bases; nucleotides not matched to a gene: 5. The CDR3 loop spans 13 amino acids. This CDR3 reads CASRGLAGGEQFF. CDR3 coding DNA: TGTGCCAGCAGGGGCCTAGCGGGGGGAGAGCAGTTCTTC.